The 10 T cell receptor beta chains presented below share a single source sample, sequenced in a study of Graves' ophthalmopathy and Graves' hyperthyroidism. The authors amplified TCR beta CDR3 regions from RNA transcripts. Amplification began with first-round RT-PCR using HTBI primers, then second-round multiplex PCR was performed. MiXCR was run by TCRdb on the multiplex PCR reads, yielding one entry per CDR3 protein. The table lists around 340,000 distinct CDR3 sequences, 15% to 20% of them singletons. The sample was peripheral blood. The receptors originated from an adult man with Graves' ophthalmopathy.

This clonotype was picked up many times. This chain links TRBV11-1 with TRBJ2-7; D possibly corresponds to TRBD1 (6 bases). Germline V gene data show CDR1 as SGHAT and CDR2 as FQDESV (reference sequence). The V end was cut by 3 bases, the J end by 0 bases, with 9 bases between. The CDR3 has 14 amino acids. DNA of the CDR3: TGTGCCAGCAGCTTGGACAGAAACTCCTACGAGCAGTACTTC. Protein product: CASSLDRNSYEQYF. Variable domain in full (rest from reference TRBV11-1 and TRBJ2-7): EAEVAQSPRYKITEKSQAVAFWCDPISGHATLYWYRQILGQGPELLVQFQDESVVDDSQLPKDRFSAERLKGVDSTLKIQPAELGDSAMYLCASSLDRNSYEQYFGPGTRLTVT.

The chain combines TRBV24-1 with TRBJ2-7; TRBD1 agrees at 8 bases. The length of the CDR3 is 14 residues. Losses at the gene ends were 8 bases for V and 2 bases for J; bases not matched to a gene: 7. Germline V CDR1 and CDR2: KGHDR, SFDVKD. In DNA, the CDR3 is TGTGCCACCACCCGGGACAGGCTCACCTACGAGCAGTACTTC. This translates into CATTRDRLTYEQYF.

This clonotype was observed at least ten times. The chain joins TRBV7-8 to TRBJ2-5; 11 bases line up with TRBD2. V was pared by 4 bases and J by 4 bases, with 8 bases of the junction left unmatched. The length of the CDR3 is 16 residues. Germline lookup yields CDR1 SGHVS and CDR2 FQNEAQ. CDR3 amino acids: CASSYSGRALGETQYF. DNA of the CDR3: TGTGCCAGCAGCTATAGCGGGAGGGCCCTCGGAGAGACCCAGTACTTC.

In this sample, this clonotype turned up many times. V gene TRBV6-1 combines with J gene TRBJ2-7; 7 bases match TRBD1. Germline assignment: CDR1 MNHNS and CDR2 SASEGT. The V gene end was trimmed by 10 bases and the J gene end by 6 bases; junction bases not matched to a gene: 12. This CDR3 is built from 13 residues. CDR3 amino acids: CATAVTGNLEQYF. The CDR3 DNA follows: TGTGCCACTGCGGTGACAGGGAATCTCGAGCAGTACTTC.

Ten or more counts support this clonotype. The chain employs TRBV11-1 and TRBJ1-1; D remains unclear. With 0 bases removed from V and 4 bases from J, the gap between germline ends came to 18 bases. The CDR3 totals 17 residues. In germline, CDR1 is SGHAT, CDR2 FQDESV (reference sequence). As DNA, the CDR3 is TGTGCCAGCAGCTTAGCCTCCAACCTATTCTCCGGCACTGAAGCTTTCTTT. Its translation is CASSLASNLFSGTEAFF.

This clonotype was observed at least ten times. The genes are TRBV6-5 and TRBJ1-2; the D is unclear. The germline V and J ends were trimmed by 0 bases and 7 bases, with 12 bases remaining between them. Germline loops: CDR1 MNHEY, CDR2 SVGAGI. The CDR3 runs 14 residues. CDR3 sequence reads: CASSYSGISGGYTF. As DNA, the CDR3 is TGTGCCAGCAGTTACTCAGGGATTTCTGGTGGCTACACCTTC.

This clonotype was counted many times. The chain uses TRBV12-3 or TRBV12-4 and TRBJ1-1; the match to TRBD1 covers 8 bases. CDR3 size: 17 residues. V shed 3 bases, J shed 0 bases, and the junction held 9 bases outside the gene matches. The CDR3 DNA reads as TGTGCCAGCAGTTTCAGACGGACAGGGCCAATGAACACTGAAGCTTTCTTT. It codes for CASSFRRTGPMNTEAFF.

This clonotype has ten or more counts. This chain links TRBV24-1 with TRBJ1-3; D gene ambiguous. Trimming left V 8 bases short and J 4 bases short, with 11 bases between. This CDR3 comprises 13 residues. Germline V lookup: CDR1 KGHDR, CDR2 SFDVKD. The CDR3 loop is CATMARVGNTIYF. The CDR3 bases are TGTGCCACCATGGCAAGGGTCGGAAACACCATATATTTT.

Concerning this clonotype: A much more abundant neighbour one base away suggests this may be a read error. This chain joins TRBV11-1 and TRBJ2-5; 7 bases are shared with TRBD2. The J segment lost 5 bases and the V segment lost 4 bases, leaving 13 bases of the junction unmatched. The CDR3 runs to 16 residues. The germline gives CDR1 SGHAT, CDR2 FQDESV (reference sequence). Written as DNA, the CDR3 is TGTGCCAGCAGCTCGCAATTGCCTAGCGGAGGGGAGACCCAGTACTTC. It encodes CASSSQLPSGGETQYF.

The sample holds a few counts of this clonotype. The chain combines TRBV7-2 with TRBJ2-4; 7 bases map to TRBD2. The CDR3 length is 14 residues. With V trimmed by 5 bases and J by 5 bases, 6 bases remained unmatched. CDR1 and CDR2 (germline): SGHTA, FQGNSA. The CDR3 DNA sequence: TGTGCCAGCAGCCAGGCGGGAGCGCAAAACATTCAGTACTTC. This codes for CASSQAGAQNIQYF.